The entry below describes one TCR beta chain. The record originates from a study of patients and donors after allogeneic stem cell transplantation. TCRdb reanalysed the RT-PCR reads using MiXCR and keeps one entry per CDR3 protein. The sample consists of more than 850,000 distinct CDR3 sequences, around 17% of them appearing once. The source is a human donor who was either an allogeneic HSCT recipient or a stem cell or donor lymphocyte infusion donor (not recorded which). It is not recorded whose cells these are; they may come from a transplant donor. The sequenced material came from blood, either unsorted or a sorted T cell fraction (not recorded which).

The DNA of the CDR3 is TGCAGTGCTTCATCCACTAGCGGGAGTGTTAATGAGCAGTTCTTC. Its translation: CSASSTSGSVNEQFF. The V gene is TRBV20-1, the J gene TRBJ2-1; TRBD2 aligns across 11 bases. There are 15 residues in the CDR3. V was clipped by 5 bases and J by 7 bases; unmatched bases: 10. CDR1 DFQATT and CDR2 SNEGSKA come from the germline V gene (reference sequence).